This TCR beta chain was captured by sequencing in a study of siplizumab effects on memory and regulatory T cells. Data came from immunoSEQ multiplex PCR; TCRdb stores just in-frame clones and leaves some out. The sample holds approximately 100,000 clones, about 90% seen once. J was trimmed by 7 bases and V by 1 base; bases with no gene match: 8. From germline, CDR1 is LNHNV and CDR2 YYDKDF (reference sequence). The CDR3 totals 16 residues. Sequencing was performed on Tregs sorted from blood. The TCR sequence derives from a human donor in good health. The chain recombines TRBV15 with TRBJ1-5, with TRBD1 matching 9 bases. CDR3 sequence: CATSRGDRGSPQPQHF. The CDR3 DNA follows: TGTGCCACCAGCAGAGGTGACAGGGGGTCCCCCCAGCCCCAGCATTTT.